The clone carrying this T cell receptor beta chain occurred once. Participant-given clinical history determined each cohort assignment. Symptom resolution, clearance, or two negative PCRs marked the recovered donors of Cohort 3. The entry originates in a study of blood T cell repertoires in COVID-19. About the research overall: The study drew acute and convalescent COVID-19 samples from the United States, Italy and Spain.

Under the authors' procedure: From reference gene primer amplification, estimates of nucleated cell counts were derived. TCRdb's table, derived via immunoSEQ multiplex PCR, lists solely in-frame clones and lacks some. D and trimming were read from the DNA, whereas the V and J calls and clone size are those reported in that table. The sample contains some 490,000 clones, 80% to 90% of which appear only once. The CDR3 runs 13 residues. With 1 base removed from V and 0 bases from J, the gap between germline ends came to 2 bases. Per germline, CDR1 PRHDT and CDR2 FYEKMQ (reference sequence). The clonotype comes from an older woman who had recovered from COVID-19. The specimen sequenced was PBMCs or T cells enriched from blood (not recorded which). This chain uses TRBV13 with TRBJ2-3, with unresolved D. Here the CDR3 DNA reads TGTGCCAGCAGCTTAGCTAGCACAGATACGCAGTATTTT. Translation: CASSLASTDTQYF. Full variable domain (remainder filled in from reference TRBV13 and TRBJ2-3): AAGVIQSPRHLIKEKRETATLKCYPIPRHDTVYWYQQGPGQDPQFLISFYEKMQSDKGSIPDRFSAQQFSDYHSELNMSSLELGDSALYFCASSLASTDTQYFGPGTRLTVL.